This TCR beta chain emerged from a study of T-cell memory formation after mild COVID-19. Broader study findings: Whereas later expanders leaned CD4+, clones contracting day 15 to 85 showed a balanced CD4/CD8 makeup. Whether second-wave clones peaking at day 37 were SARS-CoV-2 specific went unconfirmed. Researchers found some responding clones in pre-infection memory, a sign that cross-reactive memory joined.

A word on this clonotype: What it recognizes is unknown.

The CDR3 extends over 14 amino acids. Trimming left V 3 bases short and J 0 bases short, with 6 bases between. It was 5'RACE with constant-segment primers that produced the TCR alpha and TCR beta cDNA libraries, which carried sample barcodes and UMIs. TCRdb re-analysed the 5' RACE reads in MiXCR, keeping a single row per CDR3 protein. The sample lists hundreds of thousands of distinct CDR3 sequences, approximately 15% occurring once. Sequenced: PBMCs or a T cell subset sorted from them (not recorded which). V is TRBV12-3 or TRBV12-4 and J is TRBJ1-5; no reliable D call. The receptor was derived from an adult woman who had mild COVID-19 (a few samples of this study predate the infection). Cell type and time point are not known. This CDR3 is CASSFVGSNQPQHF. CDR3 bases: TGTGCCAGCAGTTTCGTCGGTAGCAATCAGCCCCAGCATTTT.